The subject of this entry is one T cell receptor beta chain. No antigen is known for it. The investigators amplified TCR beta CDR3 regions from RNA transcripts. HTBI primers were employed in a first-round RT-PCR of the TCR CDR3. MiXCR, applied by TCRdb to the multiplex PCR reads, yields one record per CDR3 protein. The sample carries roughly 500,000 distinct CDR3 sequences, roughly 23% recorded once. Germline values: CDR1 MNHEY, CDR2 SVGEGT. This CDR3 has 14 residues. Trimming removed 2 bases from V and 10 bases from J; junction bases left unmatched: 5. The sample is drawn from a study of T cells in Graves' hyperthyroidism and ophthalmopathy. Study outcomes and limitations: By a 13 V-J model, ophthalmopathy was set apart from stable hyperthyroidism.

The rearrangement joins TRBV6-2 or TRBV6-3 to TRBJ2-3; 11 bases line up with TRBD2. Sequencing used blood. This TCR derives from a woman in her 70s with Graves' ophthalmopathy. CDR3 nucleotides: TGTGCCAGCAGTTACAGGCTAGCGGGAGGTGCGCAGTATTTT. It is translated as CASSYRLAGGAQYF.